The 14 T cell receptor beta chains given below trace back to one sample, sequenced in a study of cytomegalovirus exposure and HLA in healthy donors. Profiling relied on immunoSEQ multiplex PCR, and the TCRdb table lists in-frame clones only, not all of them. In the table there are approximately 60,000 clones, roughly 93% of which are singletons. The sequencing sample was made of PBMCs. These receptors were taken from a woman in her late teens or twenties in good health and CMV-seronegative.

The gene calls are TRBV11-3 and TRBJ1-1; D is unresolved. V was cut by 1 base and J by 4 bases, with 19 bases left in between. The V gene's germline CDR1 is SGHNT and CDR2 YENEEA. The CDR3 contains 17 residues. The CDR3 region is CASSLVQWASGGTEAFF. The CDR3 DNA is TGTGCCAGCAGCTTAGTTCAATGGGCTTCAGGAGGCACTGAAGCTTTCTTT.

The chain joins TRBV13 to TRBJ2-5, with D unresolved. This CDR3 is built from 11 residues. The ends were cut back, 3 bases at V and 5 bases at J, with 4 bases in the middle. Germline loops: CDR1 PRHDT, CDR2 FYEKMQ (reference sequence). The CDR3 here is CASSFGETQYF. The CDR3 nucleotides read TGTGCCAGCAGCTTCGGGGAGACCCAGTACTTC.

The gene calls are TRBV7-8 and TRBJ2-7; 9 bases are shared with TRBD2. The CDR3 sequence is 18 residues long. The V gene end was trimmed by 2 bases and the J gene end by 7 bases; junction bases not matched to a gene: 18. Germline V lookup: CDR1 SGHVS, CDR2 FQNEAQ. The CDR3 sequence: CASSLKTWRGGDAAEQYF. The DNA for the CDR3 is TGTGCCAGCAGCTTAAAGACTTGGCGGGGGGGCGACGCGGCAGAGCAGTACTTC.

This chain uses TRBV7-6 with TRBJ1-1, with D uncertain. The CDR3 is made up of 14 amino acids. Germline V gene data show CDR1 as SGHVS and CDR2 as FNYEAQ. Trimming shortened V by 2 bases and J by 3 bases, and 10 bases separated the two germline ends. DNA of the CDR3: TGTGCCAGCAGCTTATTCGCGCGGGACACTGAAGCTTTCTTT. Its translation: CASSLFARDTEAFF.

This chain links TRBV5-6 with TRBJ2-7; tentatively, D is TRBD2 (6 bases). The CDR3 covers 15 residues. CDR1 and CDR2 (germline): SGHDT, YYEEEE. V lost 0 bases and J lost 7, with 17 bases in between. The CDR3 region has the DNA TGTGCCAGCAGCTTGGGGACTAACCCTAATTTTGAGCAGTACGTC. Amino acids: CASSLGTNPNFEQYV.

In its sample, this clone was seen once. The chain combines TRBV5-4 with TRBJ1-2, with 7 bases aligning to TRBD1. The CDR3 loop spans 16 amino acids. Germline CDR1 and CDR2: SGHNT and YYREEE (reference sequence). Trimming took 3 bases from V and 4 from J; bases not matched to a gene: 12. Here the CDR3 DNA reads TGTGCCAGCAGCTCAACCCCGGGACAGCTTATCTATGGCTACACCTTC. Protein product: CASSSTPGQLIYGYTF.

This clone was observed once. This sequence joins TRBV20-1 and TRBJ2-3, with TRBD2 matching over 7 bases. This CDR3 region has 11 residues. With 6 bases clipped from V and 5 bases from J, the junction kept 2 bases outside the gene matches. Germline CDR1 DFQATT, CDR2 SNEGSKA (reference sequence). For the CDR3, the DNA is TGCAGTGCGGCGGGAGAAGATACGCAGTATTTT. This gives the protein CSAAGEDTQYF.

CDR3 sequence reads: CASSLSMGLGNSPLHF. The CDR3 DNA reads as TGTGCCAGCAGCCTATCAATGGGGCTCGGGAATTCACCCCTCCACTTT. The chain couples TRBV13 to TRBJ1-6; D possibly corresponds to TRBD1 (5 bases). The length of the CDR3 is 16 residues. In germline, CDR1 is PRHDT, CDR2 FYEKMQ (reference sequence). Trimming took off 5 bases at V and 7 bases at J, with 18 bases between the two ends.

This clone was recorded only once. Sequence at one end of the junction differs from germline and may be a read error. This chain uses TRBV19 with TRBJ1-2, with D hard to call. CDR1 is LNHDA and CDR2 is SQIVND in the germline V gene (reference sequence). The CDR3 extends over 14 amino acids. CDR3: CASSRAGIGYGYTF. Written as DNA, the CDR3 is TGTGCCAGCAGTAGGGCGGGGATAGGGTATGGCTACACCTTC.

There are a few counts of this clone. The V call is TRBV27, the J call TRBJ2-1; weak D call: TRBD1 (5 bases). This CDR3 has 14 residues. V lost 6 bases and J lost 0, with 9 bases in between. Looked up from germline, CDR1 is MNHEY and CDR2 is SMNVEV (reference sequence). CDR3 protein: CASSRANSYNEQFF. For the CDR3, the DNA is TGTGCCAGCAGCAGGGCCAACTCCTACAATGAGCAGTTCTTC.

The chain carries TRBV6-1 and TRBJ1-3, with D unclear. Germline V gives CDR1 MNHNS, CDR2 SASEGT. V was clipped by 1 base and J by 0 bases, with 7 bases between them. The CDR3 length is 15 residues. The CDR3: CASSEGASSGNTIYF. The DNA for the CDR3 is TGTGCCAGCAGTGAAGGGGCGAGCTCTGGAAACACCATATATTTT.

The rearrangement links TRBV6-4 to TRBJ2-1; 9 nucleotides align to TRBD1. CDR3 size: 15 residues. Germline V gene data show CDR1 as MRHNA and CDR2 as SNTAGT. V lost 5 bases to trimming and J lost 8 bases; unmatched junction nucleotides: 10. The CDR3 sequence is CASSSWTGATDEQFF. The CDR3 bases are TGTGCCAGCAGTTCATGGACAGGGGCTACCGATGAGCAGTTCTTC.

The V call is TRBV9, the J call TRBJ2-1; no firm D call. The CDR3 is 17 residues long. Trimming shortened V by 0 bases and J by 8 bases, and 21 bases separated the two germline ends. The germline V gene has CDR1 SGDLS and CDR2 YYNGEE. CDR3 region: CASSVEISPSTLDEQFF. CDR3 coding DNA: TGTGCCAGCAGCGTAGAAATCTCCCCCTCGACTTTAGATGAGCAGTTCTTC. Full variable domain (outside the CDR3, taken from reference TRBV9 and TRBJ2-1): DSGVTQTPKHLITATGQRVTLRCSPRSGDLSVYWYQQSLDQGLQFLIQYYNGEERAKGNILERFSAQQFPDLHSELNLSSLELGDSALYFCASSVEISPSTLDEQFFGPGTRLTVL.

The rearrangement links TRBV29-1 to TRBJ1-2; D gene unclear. Per the germline V gene, CDR1 is SQVTM and CDR2 is ANQGSEA. The CDR3 covers 10 residues. The germline V and J ends were trimmed by 7 bases and 6 bases, with 9 bases remaining between them. CDR3 residues: CSAWSDGYTF. DNA for the CDR3: TGCAGCGCATGGAGCGATGGCTACACCTTC.